Following are 26 T cell receptor beta chains from one sample sequenced in a study of blood T cells in healthy people across ages. A second about 7 to 11 cycle PCR used barcoded and J-beta primers. A single record per CDR3 protein comes from TCRdb applying MiXCR to the 5' RACE reads. The sample records roughly 700,000 distinct CDR3 sequences, 32% being singletons. The material sequenced was blood. The receptors here all came from a woman of 80 years or more in good health.

V is TRBV19 and J is TRBJ2-5; 8 bases agree with TRBD1. This CDR3 region has 12 residues. From germline, CDR1 is LNHDA and CDR2 SQIVND (reference sequence). The V and J ends lost 11 bases and 5 bases, in that order; junction bases with no gene match: 7. The CDR3 DNA reads as TGTGCCTCTCAGGGGGCGTGGGAGACCCAGTACTTC. Encoded protein: CASQGAWETQYF.

This clonotype has just a few counts. The chain joins TRBV3-1 to TRBJ1-4; D unclear. Germline loops: CDR1 LGHDT, CDR2 YNNKEL (reference sequence). CDR3 size: 13 residues. V lost 0 bases and J lost 11, with 10 bases in between. As DNA, the CDR3 is TGTGCCAGCAGCCAAGACAGTCTCGCGAAACTGTTTTTT. Amino acid sequence: CASSQDSLAKLFF.

Regarding this clonotype: A much larger clone differs from this one at a single base, so this may be a read error. V and J are TRBV27 and TRBJ2-5; 7 bases fit TRBD2. This CDR3 has 15 residues. The germline V gene encodes CDR1 MNHEY and CDR2 SMNVEV (reference sequence). With V trimmed by 5 bases and J by 11 bases, 17 bases remained unmatched. CDR3 sequence: CASSRIAGNPGEQYF. As DNA, the CDR3 is TGTGCCAGCAGTCGCATAGCGGGCAATCCGGGTGAGCAGTACTTC.

As to this clonotype: The junction shows a germline mismatch at one end, possibly a read error. This chain uses TRBV7-2 with TRBJ1-2, with TRBD1 matching 8 bases. The CDR3 length is 16 residues. CDR1 is SGHTA and CDR2 is FQGNSA in the germline V gene. For the CDR3, the DNA is TGTGCCAGCAGCCCCCACAGGGGGGGAGGACCGTCTGATGAGTTCTTC. Its protein product is CASSPHRGGGPSDEFF.

This clonotype was counted a few times. At one of its ends the junction is not consistent with the germline gene, which may arise from a read error. This rearrangement joins TRBV4-3 to TRBJ1-1, with 7 bases identical to TRBD1. The CDR3 sequence is 13 residues long. Germline V gives CDR1 LGHNA, CDR2 YSLEER. This CDR3 is CASSLDRNTEVFF. In DNA, the CDR3 is TGCGCCAGCAGCCTGGACAGGAACACTGAAGTTTTCTTT.

J is TRBJ2-7 and V is TRBV7-2, with 8 nucleotides matching TRBD1. Germline V lookup: CDR1 SGHTA, CDR2 FQGNSA. The CDR3 contains 15 residues. V shed 5 bases, J shed 4 bases, and the junction held 10 bases outside the gene matches. This CDR3 reads CASSRGAGGEYEQYF. The DNA of the CDR3 is TGTGCCAGCAGCCGAGGGGCAGGGGGCGAGTACGAGCAGTACTTC.

The J gene is TRBJ2-3, the V gene TRBV12-3 or TRBV12-4; 9 positions match TRBD2. CDR3 length: 19 residues. V lost 6 bases, J lost 4 bases, and 20 bases stayed unmatched. The DNA of the CDR3 is TGTGCCAGCAGCCGTGGAGTTGGCGGGGGGGCCGTGAAAGCAGATACGCAGTATTTT. Its translation is CASSRGVGGGAVKADTQYF.

The CDR3 spells CASSLDGYINEQFF. The CDR3 region has the DNA TGTGCCAGCAGCTTAGATGGCTATATCAATGAGCAGTTCTTC. The J gene is TRBJ2-1, the V gene TRBV7-8, with unresolved D. Germline V gives CDR1 SGHVS, CDR2 FQNEAQ. Trimming removed 1 base at V and 6 bases at J, with 10 bases between. This CDR3 region has 14 residues.

With regard to this clonotype: This may come from a read error, since a much larger clone is one base off. This chain links TRBV11-1 with TRBJ2-1; possibly TRBD1 or TRBD2 for D (6 bases each). The CDR3 has 12 amino acids. Per the germline V gene, CDR1 is SGHAT and CDR2 is FQDESV (reference sequence). Trimming cost V 3 bases and J 13 bases, with 13 bases left between them. The CDR3 nucleotides are TGTGCCAGCAGCTTGGGGGCGGGGACCCAGTTCTTC. This codes for CASSLGAGTQFF.

Ten or more counts support this clonotype. V and J are TRBV7-6 and TRBJ1-1; no definite D call. The CDR3 contains 14 residues. The V gene's germline CDR1 is SGHVS and CDR2 FNYEAQ. V was cut by 2 bases and J by 0 bases, with 7 bases left in between. For the CDR3, the DNA is TGTGCCAGCAGCTTAATGGATGTGAACACTGAAGCTTTCTTT. Residues: CASSLMDVNTEAFF.

This chain joins TRBV20-1 and TRBJ2-3; 12 bases match TRBD2. There are 18 residues in the CDR3. Germline values: CDR1 DFQATT, CDR2 SNEGSKA (reference sequence). Trimming took 0 bases from V and 5 from J; bases not matched to a gene: 12. CDR3 sequence: CSARDELAGGRPRDTQYF. The CDR3 nucleotides read TGCAGTGCTAGAGATGAACTAGCGGGGGGCCGTCCCCGAGATACGCAGTATTTT.

This clonotype was detected only a few times. V usage is TRBV5-1 and J usage is TRBJ2-1, with 7 positions matching TRBD2. The DNA end is more similar to TRBJ2-7, so the J call may be wrong. This CDR3 has 14 residues. Per germline, CDR1 SGHRS and CDR2 YFSETQ. CDR3 sequence reads: CASSVGGTYNEQYF. CDR3 nucleotide sequence: TGCGCCAGCAGCGTCGGGGGGACCTACAATGAGCAGTACTTC.

A word on this clonotype: At one boundary the junction diverges from the germline segment, which might be a read error. The J gene is TRBJ1-1, the V gene TRBV4-3; 7 bases are a match to TRBD1. The CDR3 runs to 15 residues. CDR1 and CDR2 from the germline V gene are LGHNA and YSLEER. CDR3 coding DNA: TGCGCCAGCGGCCAGAGGATACAGGGGATCACTGAAGCTTTCTTT. It is translated as CASGQRIQGITEAFF.

This clonotype was counted many times. This rearrangement joins TRBV19 to TRBJ1-5; 7 bases align to TRBD1. This CDR3 is built from 14 residues. Looked up from germline, CDR1 is LNHDA and CDR2 is SQIVND (reference sequence). CDR3 bases: TGTGCGAGCCTAGACAGGGTCAGCAATCAGCCCCAGCATTTT. Its protein is CASLDRVSNQPQHF.

The genes are TRBV30 and TRBJ2-7, with a weak D call TRBD1 (6 bases). Germline V gene data show CDR1 as GTSNPN and CDR2 as SVGIG (reference sequence). V lost 5 bases to trimming and J lost 6 bases, with 14 bases between them. The CDR3 is 12 amino acids. CDR3 protein: CAWLRGRGEQYF. CDR3 nucleotides: TGTGCCTGGCTCAGGGGTCGTGGCGAGCAGTACTTC.

This clonotype was observed a handful of times. One base away lies a much larger clone, so this may be a sequencing read error. The CDR3 loop reads CASRSGGGHSEQYF. The CDR3 DNA is TGTGCCAGCAGATCTGGCGGGGGGCACAGCGAGCAGTACTTC. The chain recombines TRBV12-3 or TRBV12-4 with TRBJ2-7; 8 bases align to TRBD2. The CDR3 contains 14 residues. With 6 bases clipped from V and 6 bases from J, the junction kept 10 bases outside the gene matches.

This chain joins TRBV5-4 and TRBJ1-2, with TRBD1 as a possible D gene (6 bases). The V end was cut by 0 bases, the J end by 10 bases, with 10 bases between. Germline loops: CDR1 SGHNT, CDR2 YYREEE (reference sequence). The CDR3 is 12 residues long. The CDR3 sequence: CASSLGWGAYTF. The CDR3 DNA reads as TGTGCCAGCAGCTTGGGATGGGGGGCCTACACCTTC.

This clonotype turned up a few times. J is TRBJ2-3 and V is TRBV20-1; TRBD2 aligns across 9 bases. CDR1 is DFQATT, CDR2 SNEGSKA, per germline (reference sequence). The CDR3 has 17 amino acids. The V segment lost 0 bases and the J segment 7 bases; nucleotides outside the gene matches: 14. The CDR3 reads CSARDGPSGGPRNTQYF. The CDR3 nucleotides read TGCAGTGCTAGAGATGGACCCAGCGGGGGGCCAAGAAATACGCAGTATTTT.

V gene TRBV29-1 combines with J gene TRBJ2-5, with D possibly matching TRBD1 (5 bases). The DNA end is more similar to TRBJ2-7, so the J call may be wrong. CDR1 is SQVTM, CDR2 ANQGSEA, per germline. The CDR3 loop spans 12 amino acids. The CDR3 sequence: CSVQTQGYEQYF. The DNA of the CDR3 is TGCAGCGTTCAAACCCAGGGCTACGAGCAGTACTTC.

The V gene is TRBV6-2 or TRBV6-3, the J gene TRBJ2-3; no clear D. CDR1 MNHEY and CDR2 SVGEGT come from the germline V gene. V dropped 4 bases and J dropped 0 bases, with 8 bases sitting between them. This CDR3 is 14 amino acids long. The CDR3 spells CASSLWSSTDTQYF. CDR3 DNA sequence: TGTGCCAGCAGTTTATGGTCCAGCACAGATACGCAGTATTTT.

This clonotype was recorded at least ten times. The chain links TRBV7-2 to TRBJ1-6; 7 nucleotides align to TRBD1. The CDR3 covers 15 residues. V lost 5 bases, J lost 7 bases, and 8 bases stayed unmatched. Germline V lookup: CDR1 SGHTA, CDR2 FQGNSA. The CDR3 DNA reads TGTGCCAGCAGCCAACAGGGGTTCGGGAATTCACCCCTCCACTTT. Translation: CASSQQGFGNSPLHF.

There are many counts of this clonotype. The genes are TRBV5-1 and TRBJ1-2, with 9 bases matching TRBD1. The CDR3 sequence is 15 residues long. The V gene end was trimmed by 3 bases and the J gene end by 6 bases; junction bases not matched to a gene: 9. Germline CDR1 SGHRS, CDR2 YFSETQ. The CDR3 sequence is CASSSGQGFADGYTF. The DNA of the CDR3 is TGCGCCAGCAGCTCCGGACAGGGGTTCGCCGATGGCTACACCTTC.

This clonotype was picked up one time. The chain links TRBV27 to TRBJ2-6; TRBD2 agrees at 7 bases. Germline CDR1 reads MNHEY; CDR2 reads SMNVEV (reference sequence). The CDR3 is made up of 16 amino acids. The trim removed 4 bases at V and 1 base at J, leaving 4 bases unmatched. The CDR3 DNA follows: TGTGCCAGCAGTTCCCTCGGGGGGTCTGGGGCCAACGTCCTGACTTTC. Translating gives CASSSLGGSGANVLTF.

This clonotype has a count of ten or more. This chain joins TRBV7-2 and TRBJ2-2; a possible D gene is TRBD1 (6 bases). V dropped 6 bases and J dropped 6 bases, with 11 bases sitting between them. Per the germline V gene, CDR1 is SGHTA and CDR2 is FQGNSA. The CDR3 contains 13 residues. Here the CDR3 DNA reads TGTGCCAGCAGTCCCTGGGGGCCCGGGGAGCTGTTTTTT. Its protein is CASSPWGPGELFF.

This clonotype was seen a handful of times. The chain is built from TRBV19 and TRBJ2-3; D call uncertain. V was pared by 4 bases and J by 6 bases, with 11 bases between. Per germline, CDR1 LNHDA and CDR2 SQIVND (reference sequence). This CDR3 spans 13 amino acids. This CDR3 reads CASSTTVKDTQYF. The CDR3 coding sequence is TGTGCCAGTAGTACGACGGTGAAGGATACGCAGTATTTT.

The chain links TRBV5-1 to TRBJ2-3; D is uncertain. Between the trimmed V and J ends, which lost 0 bases and 1 base, there was a span of 6 bases. This CDR3 has 14 residues. CDR1 and CDR2 (germline): SGHRS, YFSETQ. This CDR3 is CASSLVWGTDTQYF. CDR3 in DNA: TGCGCCAGCAGCTTGGTATGGGGCACAGATACGCAGTATTTT.